The rows below give T cell receptor beta chains drawn from one sample of a study of T cell responses to AZD1222 COVID-19 vaccine. Libraries were prepared by immunoSEQ multiplex PCR; TCRdb keeps only in-frame clonotypes and omits some of them. The sample consists of about 130,000 clones, around 84% of them appearing once. The sample here was peripheral blood, taken on day 0 of AZD1222 vaccination. Receptors originate from an adult in good health. Each CDR3 is given with its conserved first and last residue. A D gene is named only where the DNA matches it firmly. Clone size is shown for a subset of rows, as once, few, many or a class of expanded clone.

.,TRBV28,TRBJ1-2,.,TGTGCCAGCAGGCAGAATGGCTACACCTTC,CASRQNGYTF
.,TRBV6-5,TRBJ2-2,.,TGTGCCAGCAGTTACAAGGGGACCGGGGAGCTGTTTTTT,CASSYKGTGELFF
.,TRBV12-3/TRBV12-4,TRBJ1-2,once,TGTGCCAGCAGTTTAACAGAGAGCTACACCTTC,CASSLTESYTF
TRBD1,TRBV7-2,TRBJ2-7,few,TGTGCCAGCAGCTTAGCGTCCAGGGGGGAGCAGTACTTC,CASSLASRGEQYF
.,TRBV9,TRBJ1-1,.,TGTGCCAGCACCAGGGAAGGGACCCTGAACACTGAAGCTTTCTTT,CASTREGTLNTEAFF
.,TRBV7-6,TRBJ1-5,.,TGTGCCAGCAGCTTGCTGGACAGTAGCAATCAGCCCCAGCATTTT,CASSLLDSSNQPQHF
.,TRBV7-9,TRBJ2-5,.,TGTGCCAGCAGTTCAGGACTACTAGGGGGCAAGACCCAGTACTTC,CASSSGLLGGKTQYF
.,TRBV28,TRBJ1-6,.,TGTGCCAGCAGTTTTTGGAGGAGCTCCTATAATTCACCCCTCCACTTT,CASSFWRSSYNSPLHF
.,TRBV4-3,TRBJ2-5,.,TGCGCCAGCAGCCCGGGGGCGGTCGAGACCCAGTACTTC,CASSPGAVETQYF
.,TRBV7-9,TRBJ2-7,few,TGTGCCAGCAGCTTAGCTCGGGGAGCCGGCTACGAGCAGTACTTC,CASSLARGAGYEQYF
.,TRBV5-1,TRBJ1-4,.,TGCGCCAGCCGGAGGGTCACTAATGAAAAACTGTTTTTT,CASRRVTNEKLFF
TRBD1,TRBV7-2,TRBJ1-5,.,TGTGCCAGCAGCCAGACAGGGGGCGGTTATCAGCCCCAGCATTTT,CASSQTGGGYQPQHF
.,TRBV7-2,TRBJ2-2,.,TGTGCCAGCAGCCCCTTGAACACCGGGGAGCTGTTTTTT,CASSPLNTGELFF
.,TRBV27,TRBJ1-5,.,TGTGCCAGCAGTTCAGAGGGCCGTCAGCCCCAGCATTTT,CASSSEGRQPQHF
.,TRBV28,TRBJ1-4,.,TGTGCCAGCAGTTTAGTCGGTGCAACTAATGAAAAACTGTTTTTT,CASSLVGATNEKLFF
.,TRBV4-2,TRBJ2-7,.,TGTGCCAGCAGCCAAGCCTACCAAAGCTCCTACGAGCAGTACTTC,CASSQAYQSSYEQYF
TRBD1,TRBV10-3,TRBJ2-7,.,TGTGCCATCAGTCAGACGGACAGGGGGTTCTACGAGCAGTACTTC,CAISQTDRGFYEQYF
.,TRBV30,TRBJ1-1,.,TGTGCCTGGAGTGCCCGGGAAGCTTTCTTT,CAWSAREAFF
.,TRBV7-9,TRBJ1-6,.,TGTGCCAGCAGCTTAGGCGGCGTCAGGCATTCACCCCTCCACTTT,CASSLGGVRHSPLHF
.,TRBV6-5,TRBJ2-1,.,TGTGCCAGCAGTTGGGACGGGAACAATGAGCAGTTCTTC,CASSWDGNNEQFF
TRBD1,TRBV19,TRBJ1-5,.,TGTGCCAGTAGCCACCGCTTGGGACAGGGAAATCAGCCCCAGCATTTT,CASSHRLGQGNQPQHF
.,TRBV6-4,TRBJ1-2,.,TGTGCCAGCAGTGACGGGACAAGGTTGGGACCTAACTATGGCTACACCTTC,CASSDGTRLGPNYGYTF
TRBD2,TRBV7-9,TRBJ2-3,few,TGTGCCAGCAGCTTGGGGCTAGCGGGGCCCGGAGATACGCAGTATTTT,CASSLGLAGPGDTQYF
TRBD1,TRBV19,TRBJ1-2,.,TGTGCCAGTAGTATAGATCCCCCCCCGAGGGACAGCTATGGCTACACCTTC,CASSIDPPPRDSYGYTF
.,TRBV9,TRBJ2-2,.,TGTGCCAGCAGCGTAACAGGGTCCGGGGAGCTGTTTTTT,CASSVTGSGELFF
TRBD1,TRBV28,TRBJ2-7,.,TGTGCCAGCAACCGACAGGGCGAATACGAGCAGTACTTC,CASNRQGEYEQYF
.,TRBV15,TRBJ1-5,.,TGTGCCACCAGCAGAGAACCGAGCAGGGCCCAGCATTTT,CATSREPSRAQHF
.,TRBV4-1,TRBJ2-5,.,TGCGCCAGCAGCCTACCGGGCGCTCGGGAGACCCAGTACTTC,CASSLPGARETQYF
.,TRBV27,TRBJ1-1,.,TGTGCCAGCAGTCAACCTGGTGGGTACACTGAAGCTTTCTTT,CASSQPGGYTEAFF
.,TRBV11-2,TRBJ2-2,few,TGTGCCAGCAGCCTAGGGGCCCCCGGGGAGCTGTTTTTT,CASSLGAPGELFF
TRBD2,TRBV20-1,TRBJ2-1,.,TGCAGTGCTAGTCCCATGCGGGGGGGCTACTCCTACAATGAGCAGTTCTTC,CSASPMRGGYSYNEQFF
.,TRBV9,TRBJ2-7,.,TGTGCCAGCAGGTCTCGGGACGGAGCCTACGAGCAGTACTTC,CASRSRDGAYEQYF
TRBD1,TRBV3-1/TRBV3-2,TRBJ1-3,.,TGTGCCAGCAGTTGGGCAGGGGGTCGCTCTGGAAACACCATATATTTT,CASSWAGGRSGNTIYF
TRBD1,TRBV6-5,TRBJ1-2,.,TGTGCCACAGAGACAGGGGGCAGCTATGGCTACACCTTC,CATETGGSYGYTF
.,TRBV20-1,TRBJ2-3,few,TGCAGTCTTCGGATCACAGATACGCAGTATTTT,CSLRITDTQYF
.,TRBV18,TRBJ2-3,once,TGTGCCAGCTCACCACCGGGGGCATCTAGCACAGATACGCAGTATTTT,CASSPPGASSTDTQYF
.,TRBV7-2,TRBJ1-4,.,TGTGCCAGCAGCTTAGAGGTTTCAAGGGGCAGGGAAAAACTGTTTTTT,CASSLEVSRGREKLFF
TRBD1,TRBV5-4,TRBJ2-3,.,TGTGCCAGCAGCTTGGATAGTGCTGGACAGGGGGCAGATACGCAGTATTTT,CASSLDSAGQGADTQYF
.,TRBV5-1,TRBJ2-7,.,TGCGCCAGCAGCCGGTCGGGGTTGGGTTCTTATTACGAGCAGTACTTC,CASSRSGLGSYYEQYF
.,TRBV5-8,TRBJ2-5,.,TGTGCCAGCAGCCTCTACAGGGTCCAAGAGACCCAGTACTTC,CASSLYRVQETQYF